The 13 T cell receptor beta chains listed next were all sequenced from one sample in a study of blood T cell repertoires in COVID-19. The table came from immunoSEQ multiplex PCR; TCRdb's copy has only in-frame clones and leaves some out. The sample has over 130,000 clones, around 84% seen once. Sequences were obtained from peripheral blood. These receptors all stem from a man aged 70-80 years with acute or convalescent COVID-19.

The V and J genes are TRBV27 and TRBJ1-5, with D uncertain. Germline lookup yields CDR1 MNHEY and CDR2 SMNVEV (reference sequence). The CDR3 has 16 residues. V was shortened by 0 bases and J by 2 bases, with 11 bases between the two germline ends. CDR3 sequence reads: CASSLSPRGGNQPQHF. The CDR3 DNA is TGTGCCAGCAGTTTATCCCCAAGAGGCGGCAATCAGCCCCAGCATTTT.

The CDR3 sequence: CASTRPESSYEQYF. The CDR3 nucleotides are TGTGCCAGCACCCGCCCGGAGAGCTCCTACGAGCAGTACTTC. The genes are TRBV28 and TRBJ2-7; D is unclear. Germline loops: CDR1 MDHEN, CDR2 SYDVKM. The CDR3 extends over 14 amino acids. V lost 7 bases to trimming and J lost 0 bases, with 13 bases between them.

Here the CDR3 DNA reads TGTGCCAGCAGCCAGACAGGCTTTGGCTACACCTTC. Translated: CASSQTGFGYTF. The chain uses TRBV3-1 (or the pseudogene TRBV3-2) and TRBJ1-2; the D gene is possibly TRBD1 (6 bases). Trimming left V 3 bases short and J 7 bases short, with 9 bases between. From germline, CDR1 is LGHDT and CDR2 YNNKEL (reference sequence). This CDR3 contains 12 residues.

This clone was observed a handful of times. V is TRBV11-3 and J is TRBJ2-3; D not certain. Trimming cost V 4 bases and J 0 bases, with 8 bases left between them. CDR1 and CDR2 from the germline V gene are SGHNT and YENEEA. The CDR3 has 14 amino acids. The CDR3 reads CASSSGSSTDTQYF. In nucleotides, the CDR3 is TGTGCCAGCAGCTCAGGCTCTAGCACAGATACGCAGTATTTT.

The chain employs TRBV2 and TRBJ1-3; maybe TRBD1 (6 bases). The V end lost 5 bases, the J end lost 10 bases, and 27 bases lay between the germline ends. This CDR3 is built from 17 residues. The germline CDR1 and CDR2 sequences are SNHLY and FYNNEI. The CDR3 bases are TGTGCCAGCAGTCTTAACCGTCCCCGGACAGCCGGACGGACCATATATTTT. Translated: CASSLNRPRTAGRTIYF.

The chain employs TRBV5-5 and TRBJ1-3; weak D call: TRBD1 (5 bases). This CDR3 spans 16 amino acids. V lost 0 bases to trimming and J lost 4 bases, with 14 bases between them. Germline V CDR1 and CDR2: SGHKS, YYEKEE (reference sequence). The CDR3 coding sequence is TGTGCCAGCAGCTTGGCGCTTCAGGGCTGGGGAAACACCATATATTTT. Its translation is CASSLALQGWGNTIYF.

The gene calls are TRBV2 and TRBJ1-4, with 8 bases aligning to TRBD1. CDR3 length: 14 amino acids. Trimming cost V 6 bases and J 7 bases; bases outside gene matches: 7. From germline, CDR1 is SNHLY and CDR2 FYNNEI. The CDR3 is CASRTGALSEKLFF. The DNA for the CDR3 is TGTGCCAGCAGGACAGGGGCCCTGAGTGAAAAACTGTTTTTT.

The chain is built from TRBV6-1 and TRBJ2-1; no clear D gene. The CDR3 has 14 residues. Germline V gene data show CDR1 as MNHNS and CDR2 as SASEGT. Trimming took 3 bases from V and 5 from J, leaving 11 bases between them. The CDR3 is CASSEGRNNNEQFF. The CDR3 nucleotides read TGTGCCAGCAGTGAGGGCCGCAACAACAATGAGCAGTTCTTC.

The rearrangement links TRBV5-6 to TRBJ2-6, with TRBD1 matching over 9 bases. This CDR3 is 19 amino acids long. CDR1 and CDR2 (germline): SGHDT, YYEEEE. The V segment lost 2 bases and the J segment 0 bases; nucleotides outside the gene matches: 9. As DNA, the CDR3 is TGTGCCAGCAGCTTCTTAAGAACAGGGGGCTTCTCTGGGGCCAACGTCCTGACTTTC. Translating it yields CASSFLRTGGFSGANVLTF.

This clone was detected only once. The CDR3 nucleotides read TGTGCCAGCAGTCAAATGGTAGGGTTTGGCGGGAGGGGAGCAACAGATACGCAGTATTTT. Residues: CASSQMVGFGGRGATDTQYF. The rearrangement links TRBV3-1 (or the pseudogene TRBV3-2) to TRBJ2-3, with TRBD2 matching 9 bases. In germline, CDR1 is LGHDT, CDR2 YNNKEL (reference sequence). The CDR3 runs 20 residues. J gave up 3 bases and V 6 bases, and 22 bases lay outside the gene matches.

This clone was found a few times. This chain links TRBV12-3 or TRBV12-4 with TRBJ2-5; weak D call: TRBD2 (6 bases). Trimming cost V 4 bases and J 7 bases, with 13 bases left between them. This CDR3 comprises 13 residues. CDR3 in DNA: TGTGCCAGCAGTTCCGGGAGTAGGGCGACCCAGTACTTC. Its protein is CASSSGSRATQYF.

This rearrangement joins TRBV7-6 to TRBJ1-5, with 7 bases fitting TRBD1. The ends lost 3 bases at V and 2 bases at J; junction bases unmatched: 4. Germline V gene data show CDR1 as SGHVS and CDR2 as FNYEAQ. The CDR3 is 15 amino acids. This CDR3 is CASSFSGGRNQPQHF. CDR3 DNA sequence: TGTGCCAGCAGCTTCTCAGGGGGACGCAATCAGCCCCAGCATTTT. Drawing the rest from reference TRBV7-6 and TRBJ1-5, the complete variable domain is GAGVSQSPRYKVTKRGQDVALRCDPISGHVSLYWYRQALGQGPEFLTYFNYEAQQDKSGLPNDRFSAERPEGSISTLTIQRTEQRDSAMYRCASSFSGGRNQPQHFGDGTRLSIL.

The rearrangement joins TRBV2 to TRBJ2-4; D remains unclear. The CDR3 totals 12 residues. Germline V gives CDR1 SNHLY, CDR2 FYNNEI. Trimming removed 1 base from V and 8 bases from J, with 6 bases in between. CDR3 nucleotide sequence: TGTGCCAGCAGTGAAGTTGCGGACATTCAGTACTTC. Translating it yields CASSEVADIQYF.